The T cell receptor beta chain described here comes from a study of T cell responses to AZD1222 COVID-19 vaccine (dated by TCRdb to the early 2020s). Notes on the research overall: Because spike-specific TCR depth and breadth did not differ between the two schedules, AZD1222 recipients who got a second dose at roughly 4 weeks were pooled with those who got a second dose at roughly 12 weeks. Trial participants were enrolled by age into 18-55, 56-69 and 70-plus year subgroups, with roughly 160, 29 and 62 TCR-sequenced participants respectively. A total of just over 230 trial participants underwent TCR sequencing, of whom under 220 had received two doses of AZD1222 and around 26 had received two doses of the MenACWY control vaccine.

The time point label, read with the paper, signifies: baseline before first vaccination. Vaccinee samples were obtained from the UK trials COV001 and COV002, which included a single-blind randomized controlled phase 2/3 trial of AZD1222 (ChAdOx1 nCoV-19) in healthy adults. Trial participant PBMC samples were collected at day 0 and day 28 after the second dose for TCRbeta chain sequencing. The CDR3 regions of human TCRbeta chains were subjected to immunosequencing. The source study handled its data this way. Repertoire TCRs were checked for matches against a reference library of SARS-CoV-2-specific TCRs that had been generated using the MIRA antigen-specificity platform. Breadth was defined as the fraction of unique TCRs that were SARS-CoV-2-associated. Depth was defined as the fraction of total T cells that were SARS-CoV-2-associated. Using the MIRA data, each spike-specific TCR was assigned both to the spike region to which the TCR was reactive and to a CD4 or CD8 class. Log10-transformed breadth and depth values were compared by one-way ANOVA with Sidak's multiple comparisons tests. As stored in TCRdb, this immuneACCESS dataset retains in-frame rearrangements with V and J assigned. A fraction of the clones does not appear; measured against another copy, unresolved V genes explain less than half of the discrepancy, and the remainder lacks a known reason. V, J and clone size are taken as reported in that table, and D and trimming were inferred from the DNA itself. The sample data list 130,000 or so clones, and 90% of these were observed just once. Roughly 7.8% of the sample comes from the top ten.

Overall results and qualifications from the work: In the small 56-69-year group, the increase in depth fell short of significance, most likely because of low power. Nearly half of unique spike-specific TCRs reportedly recognized epitopes outside regions mutated in the B.1.351 and B.1.1.7 variants. Conclusions about previously exposed vaccinees were limited because only six AZD1222 recipients were SARS-CoV-2 seropositive at baseline. Participants were mostly white British and included more females than males, and it was suggested by the authors that clonal diversity may have been underestimated. Because no day 14 peak-response samples were available, repertoires were characterized only after the peak T cell response. Vaccine-associated CD4 TCRs spanned the whole spike protein, with dominant responses in regions 160-218 and 743-854. After two AZD1222 doses, both the breadth and the depth of spike-specific TCRs were significantly higher than at day 0 and than in MenACWY recipients.

A remark on this clone: Its antigen has not been determined. No much larger clonotype is one base removed from it; base qualities were not supplied.

The CDR3 has 12 amino acids, counting the end cysteine and phenylalanine. The read is trimmed to its CDR3 DNA, 36 bases read in frame from base 1. V is reduced by 7 bases and J by 8 bases, leaving a spacing of 14 bases between them. The germline V gene yields MDHEN for CDR1 and SYDVKM for CDR2. In this chain, TRBV28 is recombined with TRBJ1-2; the D region possibly corresponds to TRBD1 (6 bases align). This specimen was peripheral blood, taken on day 0 of AZD1222 vaccination. The origin of this receptor is an adult in good health. The bases are TGTGCCAGCATGGCGGGGGCAATAGGCTACACCTTC. Translated, this gives CASMAGAIGYTF.